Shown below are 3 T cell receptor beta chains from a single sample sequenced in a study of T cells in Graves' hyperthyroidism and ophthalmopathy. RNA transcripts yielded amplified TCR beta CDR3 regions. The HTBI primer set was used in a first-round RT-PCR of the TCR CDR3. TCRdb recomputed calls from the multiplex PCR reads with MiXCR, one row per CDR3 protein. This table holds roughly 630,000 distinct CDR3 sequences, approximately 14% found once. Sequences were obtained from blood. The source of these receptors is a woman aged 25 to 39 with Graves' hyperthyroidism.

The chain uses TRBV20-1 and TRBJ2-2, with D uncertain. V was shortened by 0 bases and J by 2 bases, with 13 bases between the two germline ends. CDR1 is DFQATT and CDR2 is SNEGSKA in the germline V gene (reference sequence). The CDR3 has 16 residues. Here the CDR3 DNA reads TGCAGTGCTAGAGATCCAGCGAGTCCTAACACCGGGGAGCTGTTTTTT. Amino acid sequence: CSARDPASPNTGELFF.

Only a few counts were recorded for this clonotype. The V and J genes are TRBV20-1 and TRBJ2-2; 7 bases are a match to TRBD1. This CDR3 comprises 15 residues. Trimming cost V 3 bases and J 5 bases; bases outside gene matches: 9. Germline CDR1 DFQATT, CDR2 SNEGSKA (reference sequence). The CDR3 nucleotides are TGCAGTGCTAGGCACTGGGACAGTGATACCGGGGAGCTGTTTTTT. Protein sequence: CSARHWDSDTGELFF.

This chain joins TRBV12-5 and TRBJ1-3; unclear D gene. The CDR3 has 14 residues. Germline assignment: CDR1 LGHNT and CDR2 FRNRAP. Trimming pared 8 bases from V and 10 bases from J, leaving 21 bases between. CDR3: CASLRYPVGGTIYF. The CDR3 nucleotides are TGTGCTAGTCTCCGATACCCCGTCGGCGGGACCATATATTTT.